This TCR beta chain came from a study of human T cells and chemical hapten exposure. This clonotype showed up many times. Germline V lookup: CDR1 SGHRS, CDR2 YFSETQ. V was cut by 5 bases and J by 5 bases, with 7 bases left in between. The CDR3 extends over 11 amino acids. Time point specified: patch test 1, 2 weeks after DPC sensitization. Treatment specified: therapeutic diphenylcyclopropenone sensitization with weekly scalp DPC. TCRdb re-analysed the RACE reads in MiXCR, keeping a single row per CDR3 protein. Seen here are some 380,000 distinct CDR3 sequences, more than 4.5% observed once, and the top ten hold 2% to 2.5%.

The sequenced sample was whole blood, obtained in connection with sensitization to the hapten diphenylcyclopropenone (DPC). The origin of this receptor is a woman in her fifties or sixties with alopecia areata. Some clones in this sample may be carry-over from other donors' samples. The rearrangement joins TRBV5-1 to TRBJ1-1; D perhaps matches TRBD1 (5 bases). CDR3 region: CASRKGTEAFF. CDR3 DNA sequence: TGCGCCAGCAGGAAGGGGACTGAAGCTTTCTTT.